This TCR beta chain came from a study of radiotherapy plus CTLA-4 blockade in lung cancer. For the study at large: Objective responses were documented in roughly 20% of patients, with disease control in around 30%.

In germline, CDR1 is SNHLY, CDR2 FYNNEI. Trimming took 6 bases from V and 0 from J, leaving 6 bases between them. The CDR3 is 13 residues long. Patients with chemo-refractory metastatic non-small-cell lung cancer received focal radiation plus CTLA-4 blockade with ipilimumab. Produced via immunoSEQ multiplex PCR; TCRdb's table is partial and in-frame only. The sample has about 80,000 clones; around 81% are singletons. Sequencing was performed on peripheral blood, taken from a patient treated with radiotherapy plus ipilimumab. The source is a human donor with non-small cell lung cancer whose response to radiotherapy plus ipilimumab could not be evaluated. Some clones in this sample may be carry-over from other donors' samples. The chain is built from TRBV2 and TRBJ2-1, with D unclear. The chain's CDR3 is CASRGDSYNEQFF. The CDR3 DNA sequence: TGTGCCAGCAGAGGAGACTCCTACAATGAGCAGTTCTTC.